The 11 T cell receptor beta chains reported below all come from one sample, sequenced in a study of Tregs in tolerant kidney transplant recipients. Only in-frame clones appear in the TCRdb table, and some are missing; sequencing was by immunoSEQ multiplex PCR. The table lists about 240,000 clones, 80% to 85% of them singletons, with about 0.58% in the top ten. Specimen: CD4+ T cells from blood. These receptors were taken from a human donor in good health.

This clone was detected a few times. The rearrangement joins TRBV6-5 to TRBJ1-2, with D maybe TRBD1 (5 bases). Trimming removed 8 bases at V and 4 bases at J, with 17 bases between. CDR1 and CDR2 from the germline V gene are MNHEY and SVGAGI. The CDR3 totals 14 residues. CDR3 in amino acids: CASANRNVLYGYTF. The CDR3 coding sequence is TGTGCCAGCGCTAACAGGAACGTCCTCTATGGCTACACCTTC.

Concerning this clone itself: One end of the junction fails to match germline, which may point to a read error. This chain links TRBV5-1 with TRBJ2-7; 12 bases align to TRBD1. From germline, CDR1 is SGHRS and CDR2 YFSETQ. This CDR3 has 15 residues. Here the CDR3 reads CAGSFRDRGLYEQYF. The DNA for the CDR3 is TGCGCCGGCAGCTTCCGGGACAGGGGGCTGTACGAGCAGTACTTC.

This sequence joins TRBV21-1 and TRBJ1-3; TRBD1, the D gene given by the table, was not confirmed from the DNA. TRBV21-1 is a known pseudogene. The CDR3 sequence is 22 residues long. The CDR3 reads CASSKTRPRKVPDTYSGNTIYF. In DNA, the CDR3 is TGTGCCAGCAGCAAGACCCGACCCAGAAAGGTCCCGGACACCTACTCTGGAAACACCATATATTTT.

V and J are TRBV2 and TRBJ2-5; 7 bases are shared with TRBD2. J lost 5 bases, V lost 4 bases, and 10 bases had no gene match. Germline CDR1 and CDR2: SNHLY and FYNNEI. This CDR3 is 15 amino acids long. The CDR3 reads CASSGQLAEGETQYF. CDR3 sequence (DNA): TGTGCCAGCAGTGGTCAGCTAGCGGAAGGGGAGACCCAGTACTTC.

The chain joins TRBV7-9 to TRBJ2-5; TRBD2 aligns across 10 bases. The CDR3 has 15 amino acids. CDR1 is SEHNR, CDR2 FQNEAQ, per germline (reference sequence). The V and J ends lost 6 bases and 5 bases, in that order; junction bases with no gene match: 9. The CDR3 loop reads CASRAAGGLRETQYF. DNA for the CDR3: TGTGCCAGCAGGGCAGCGGGGGGGCTGCGCGAGACCCAGTACTTC.

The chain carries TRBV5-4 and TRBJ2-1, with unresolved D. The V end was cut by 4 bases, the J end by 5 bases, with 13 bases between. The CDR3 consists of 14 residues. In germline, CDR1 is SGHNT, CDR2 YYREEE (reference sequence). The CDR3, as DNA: TGTGCCAGCAGCGCCTCTTGGTGGGACAATGAGCAGTTCTTC. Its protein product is CASSASWWDNEQFF.

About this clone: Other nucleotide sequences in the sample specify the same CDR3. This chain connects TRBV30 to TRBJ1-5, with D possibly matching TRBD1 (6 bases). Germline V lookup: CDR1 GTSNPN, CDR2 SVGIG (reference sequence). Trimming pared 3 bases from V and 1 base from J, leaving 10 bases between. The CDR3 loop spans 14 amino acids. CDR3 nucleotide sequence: TGTGCCTGGAGCACAGGACAGAGCAATCAGCCCCAGCATTTT. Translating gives CAWSTGQSNQPQHF.

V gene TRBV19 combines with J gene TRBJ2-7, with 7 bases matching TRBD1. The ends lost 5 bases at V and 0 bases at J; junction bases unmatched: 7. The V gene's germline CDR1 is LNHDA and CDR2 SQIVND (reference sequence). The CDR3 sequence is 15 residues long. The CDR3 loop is CASSDQSGGSYEQYF. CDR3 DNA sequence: TGTGCCAGTAGTGACCAATCAGGGGGCTCCTACGAGCAGTACTTC.

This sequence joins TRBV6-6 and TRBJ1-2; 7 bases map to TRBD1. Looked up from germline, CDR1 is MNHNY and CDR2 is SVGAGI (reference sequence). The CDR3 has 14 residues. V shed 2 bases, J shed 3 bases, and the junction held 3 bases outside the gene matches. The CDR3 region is CASSYETGDYGYTF. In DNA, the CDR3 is TGTGCCAGCAGTTACGAAACAGGGGACTATGGCTACACCTTC.

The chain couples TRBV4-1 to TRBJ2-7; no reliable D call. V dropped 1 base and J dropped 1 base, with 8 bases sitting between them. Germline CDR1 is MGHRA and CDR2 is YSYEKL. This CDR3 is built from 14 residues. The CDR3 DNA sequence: TGCGCCAGCAGCCAAGTAGGCGATTCCTACGAGCAGTACTTC. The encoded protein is CASSQVGDSYEQYF.

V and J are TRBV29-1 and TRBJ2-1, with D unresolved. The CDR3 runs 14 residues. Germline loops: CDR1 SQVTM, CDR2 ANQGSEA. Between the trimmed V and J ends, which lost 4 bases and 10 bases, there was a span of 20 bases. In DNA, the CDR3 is TGCAGCGTTGTGAAAGTGGGCCTACTCAAGGAGCAGTTCTTC. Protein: CSVVKVGLLKEQFF.